This TCR beta chain was profiled in a study of CD8 T cells in Susac syndrome. Whole-study findings and limits: Acknowledgment was made by the study that its TCR sequencing and HLA analysis involved a relatively small number of individuals.

An amount of RNA that ranged from roughly 0.5 to 1 ug was reverse transcribed with random hexamers. Amplification of TCR beta CDR3 used immunoSEQ multiplex PCR across 54 Vbeta and 13 Jbeta. From the immunoSEQ multiplex PCR reads, TCRdb called clonotypes with MiXCR, one entry per CDR3 protein. The table includes fewer than 200,000 distinct CDR3 sequences, approximately 93% detected once. A word on this clonotype: Its antigen remains unidentified.

The CD8+ and CD4+ T cells were isolated magnetically using a negative isolation approach, whereas the TEMRA cells were enriched by FACS. Trimming cost V 4 bases and J 5 bases, with 8 bases left between them. CDR1 and CDR2 (germline): SQVTM, ANQGSEA. The CDR3 extends over 11 amino acids. V gene TRBV29-1 combines with J gene TRBJ1-1; D unresolved. The receptor's source is a human donor in good health. The sequencing input was CD4+ T cells from PBMCs. CDR3 DNA: TGCAGCGTTGGCCGGGATACTGAAGCTTTCTTT. Its protein product is CSVGRDTEAFF.